This T cell receptor beta chain is drawn from a study of CD8 T cells in Susac syndrome. The RNA input was about 0.5 to 1 ug, and it was reverse transcribed with random hexamers. MiXCR, run by TCRdb on the immunoSEQ multiplex PCR reads, gives a single entry per CDR3 protein. The table lists around 160,000 distinct CDR3 sequences, 94% of them singletons. CDR1 is SGHDN and CDR2 is FVKESK in the germline V gene. The CDR3 extends over 14 amino acids. With 4 bases clipped from V and 4 bases from J, the junction kept 3 bases outside the gene matches. The patients serving as multiple sclerosis controls were treatment-naive. They had stable or active relapsing-remitting disease and fulfilled revised McDonald criteria. Purification of the CD8+ and CD4+ T cells relied on negative isolation, and TEMRA cells underwent FACS enrichment.

This rearrangement joins TRBV14 to TRBJ1-5; 8 bases fit TRBD1. Sequencing input: CD4+ T cells from PBMCs. The TCR sequence derives from a human donor with multiple sclerosis. The CDR3 DNA follows: TGTGCCAGCAGCCGGACAGGGAGAAATCAGCCCCAGCATTTT. Residues: CASSRTGRNQPQHF.